The 20 T cell receptor beta chains reported below all come from one sample, sequenced in a study of T cells expressing NK-cell markers. From its re-call of the 5' RACE reads, TCRdb lists each CDR3 protein once, without DNA. Recorded for this sample: about 440,000 distinct CDR3 sequences. Sequencing was performed on blood T cells: a sorted CD56 or NKG2C T cell subset, CD4+ or CD8+ T cells, or bulk PBMC T cells (not recorded which). Every receptor here comes from a woman between 18 and 75 years old in good health.

V and J are TRBV7-2 and TRBJ1-1; TCRdb's D gene call, TRBD1, goes unchecked for lack of DNA. Germline V gene data show CDR1 as SGHTA and CDR2 as FQGNSA. The CDR3 loop spans 14 amino acids. CDR3 residues: CASSLISLGTEAFF.

This sequence joins TRBV5-6 and TRBJ2-1; the TCRdb call, TRBD2, lacks DNA for checking. The CDR3 runs 16 residues. Germline CDR1 and CDR2: SGHDT and YYEEEE. This chain's CDR3 is CASSLTRWSAGGEQFF.

The chain joins TRBV7-2 to TRBJ2-3; TCRdb lists TRBD2, though no DNA is available to test this call. This CDR3 is built from 13 residues. CDR1 SGHTA and CDR2 FQGNSA come from the germline V gene. Here the CDR3 reads CASSPLSGSEKYF.

The V and J genes are TRBV18 and TRBJ2-7; the D call from TCRdb, TRBD1, cannot be confirmed without DNA. Germline CDR1 reads KGHSH; CDR2 reads LQKENI. CDR3 size: 15 residues. The chain's CDR3 is CASSPVTGAGYEQYF.

The chain has TRBV7-2 and TRBJ1-4; lacking DNA, the TRBD1 call made by TCRdb goes unchecked. The CDR3 covers 15 residues. The germline V gene encodes CDR1 SGHTA and CDR2 FQGNSA. CDR3 sequence reads: CASSSAQGAREKLFF.

The chain has TRBV4-1 and TRBJ1-1. The CDR3 totals 14 residues. Per the germline V gene, CDR1 is MGHRA and CDR2 is YSYEKL. This CDR3 is CASSPGGWNTEAFF.

This chain connects TRBV12-3 or TRBV12-4 to TRBJ1-1; TCRdb reports TRBD1, a call that lacks DNA to check it against. The CDR3 is made up of 13 amino acids. The CDR3 region is CASSTTGATEAFF.

The rearrangement joins TRBV5-1 to TRBJ2-5; TCRdb outputs TRBD1, but without DNA this stays unchecked. CDR3 length equals 14 residues. Germline-derived CDR1 and CDR2 are SGHRS and YFSETQ. CDR3: CASSLSGTEETQYF. The complete variable domain, with remaining parts taken from reference TRBV5-1 and TRBJ2-5, reads KAGVTQTPRYLIKTRGQQVTLSCSPISGHRSVSWYQQTPGQGLQFLFEYFSETQRNKGNFPGRFSGRQFSNSRSEMNVSTLELGDSALYLCASSLSGTEETQYFGPGTRLLVL.

This chain connects TRBV29-1 to TRBJ2-7; with no DNA, the TCRdb D assignment of TRBD1 cannot be verified. The CDR3 length is 13 residues. CDR1 and CDR2 from the germline V gene are SQVTM and ANQGSEA. CDR3 sequence: CSVPGQNVYEQYF.

The V gene is TRBV29-1, the J gene TRBJ1-1. CDR1 SQVTM and CDR2 ANQGSEA come from the germline V gene. The CDR3 loop spans 12 amino acids. CDR3 sequence: CSAEPDNTEAFF.

The chain joins TRBV28 to TRBJ2-1; TCRdb calls TRBD1, which cannot be checked without DNA. Germline V CDR1 and CDR2: MDHEN, SYDVKM. The CDR3 contains 14 residues. CDR3 amino acids: CASSPGQVGNEQFF.

This chain joins TRBV7-9 and TRBJ2-7. Germline V gene sequence: CDR1 SEHNR, CDR2 FQNEAQ (reference sequence). The CDR3 loop spans 13 amino acids. CDR3 in amino acids: CASSQKVPYEQYF.

The rearrangement links TRBV29-1 to TRBJ2-2. The CDR3 totals 12 residues. The germline CDR1 and CDR2 sequences are SQVTM and ANQGSEA. CDR3 sequence reads: CSVAFAAGELFF.

The chain carries TRBV20-1 and TRBJ2-1; TCRdb proposes TRBD1, but this gene call is untestable without DNA. CDR1 is DFQATT, CDR2 SNEGSKA, per germline (reference sequence). This CDR3 contains 16 residues. CDR3 sequence: CSADGAQGVTYNEQFF.

The CDR3 loop reads CASSTAPGRLNTEAFF. J is TRBJ1-1 and V is TRBV5-5; absent DNA, TCRdb's TRBD1 call cannot be checked. This CDR3 contains 16 residues. The germline V gene has CDR1 SGHKS and CDR2 YYEKEE (reference sequence).

This chain connects TRBV20-1 to TRBJ2-7; TCRdb's D gene call, TRBD1, goes unchecked for lack of DNA. The germline V gene has CDR1 DFQATT and CDR2 SNEGSKA (reference sequence). The CDR3 has 13 residues. The CDR3 sequence: CSARSPDGYEQYF.

The V call is TRBV28, the J call TRBJ1-4. The CDR3 runs 14 residues. Per the germline V gene, CDR1 is MDHEN and CDR2 is SYDVKM. CDR3 region: CASSFRTWGEKLFF.

The V call is TRBV7-9, the J call TRBJ2-3; TCRdb calls TRBD2, which cannot be checked without DNA. This CDR3 contains 16 residues. Looked up from germline, CDR1 is SEHNR and CDR2 is FQNEAQ (reference sequence). CDR3 sequence reads: CASSPRGTPTADTQYF.

The V and J genes are TRBV11-2 and TRBJ2-1; absent DNA, TCRdb's TRBD2 call cannot be checked. This CDR3 comprises 17 residues. Germline assignment: CDR1 SGHAT and CDR2 FQNNGV. This chain's CDR3 is CASSLGRMGLAGTEQFF.

The rearrangement links TRBV9 to TRBJ2-2; there is no DNA to check the TCRdb D call of TRBD2. Germline assignment: CDR1 SGDLS and CDR2 YYNGEE. There are 17 residues in the CDR3. This CDR3 is CASSVAPSGRATGELFF. The variable domain in full, completed from reference TRBV9 and TRBJ2-2, reads DSGVTQTPKHLITATGQRVTLRCSPRSGDLSVYWYQQSLDQGLQFLIQYYNGEERAKGNILERFSAQQFPDLHSELNLSSLELGDSALYFCASSVAPSGRATGELFFGEGSRLTVL.